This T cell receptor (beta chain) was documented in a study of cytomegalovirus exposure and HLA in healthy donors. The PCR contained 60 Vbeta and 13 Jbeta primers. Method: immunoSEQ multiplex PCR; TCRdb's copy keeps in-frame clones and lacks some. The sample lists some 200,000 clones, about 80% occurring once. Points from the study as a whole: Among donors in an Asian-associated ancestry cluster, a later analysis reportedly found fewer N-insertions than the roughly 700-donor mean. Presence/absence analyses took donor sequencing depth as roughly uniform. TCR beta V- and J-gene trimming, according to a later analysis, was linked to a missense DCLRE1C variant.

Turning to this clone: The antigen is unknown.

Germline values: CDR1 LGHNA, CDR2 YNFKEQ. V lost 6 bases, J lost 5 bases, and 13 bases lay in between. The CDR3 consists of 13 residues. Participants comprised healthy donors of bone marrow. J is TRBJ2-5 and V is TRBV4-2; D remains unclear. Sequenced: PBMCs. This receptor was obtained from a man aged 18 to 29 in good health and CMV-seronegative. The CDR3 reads CASSPEDPETQYF. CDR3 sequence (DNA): TGTGCCAGCAGTCCCGAGGATCCGGAGACCCAGTACTTC.